This entry lists 7 T cell receptor beta chains sequenced from one sample in a study of T cell responses to AZD1222 COVID-19 vaccine. The method was immunoSEQ multiplex PCR; TCRdb's version includes in-frame clones alone and lacks a portion of them. The repertoire holds around 110,000 clones, with approximately 85% as singletons. Specimen: peripheral blood, collected on day 0 of MenACWY control vaccination. The receptors were sampled from an adult in good health.

This clone was counted only a few times. This chain uses TRBV6-6 with TRBJ1-4, with D perhaps matching TRBD1 (5 bases). V was clipped by 8 bases and J by 4 bases, with 11 bases between them. This CDR3 is 13 amino acids long. The germline gives CDR1 MNHNY, CDR2 SVGAGI (reference sequence). CDR3: CASCRDYNEKLFF. CDR3 coding DNA: TGTGCCAGCTGCCGGGACTATAATGAAAAACTGTTTTTT.

The chain uses TRBV2 and TRBJ2-3, with TRBD1 matching 10 bases. The CDR3 has 15 residues. V was pared by 4 bases and J by 3 bases, with 4 bases of the junction left unmatched. Germline CDR1 and CDR2: SNHLY and FYNNEI. CDR3 amino acids: CASSGQGAGTDTQYF. The CDR3 nucleotides are TGTGCCAGCAGTGGACAGGGGGCGGGGACAGATACGCAGTATTTT. The full variable domain, with the rest looked up from reference TRBV2 and TRBJ2-3, is EPEVTQTPSHQVTQMGQEVILRCVPISNHLYFYWYRQILGQKVEFLVSFYNNEISEKSEIFDDQFSVERPDGSNFTLKIRSTKLEDSAMYFCASSGQGAGTDTQYFGPGTRLTVL.

This clone was observed a few times. The J gene is TRBJ2-1, the V gene TRBV15, with D perhaps TRBD1 (5 bases). The germline V gene has CDR1 LNHNV and CDR2 YYDKDF (reference sequence). Trimming pared 8 bases from V and 10 bases from J, leaving 15 bases between. This CDR3 spans 12 amino acids. This chain's CDR3 is CATRRKGHEQFF. In nucleotides, the CDR3 is TGTGCCACCCGCCGGAAGGGGCACGAGCAGTTCTTC.

This clone is a singleton in its sample. The chain joins TRBV5-1 to TRBJ1-2, with D unresolved. The CDR3 covers 13 residues. Germline V CDR1 and CDR2: SGHRS, YFSETQ. V dropped 0 bases and J dropped 3 bases, with 6 bases sitting between them. The CDR3 reads CASSLVTDYGYTF. As DNA, the CDR3 is TGCGCCAGCAGCTTGGTAACAGACTATGGCTACACCTTC.

The CDR3 DNA reads as TGTGCCAGCAGCCAAGGAAGTTTACGGACCCAGTACTTC. Translating it yields CASSQGSLRTQYF. The chain carries TRBV3-1 (or the pseudogene TRBV3-2) and TRBJ2-5; no clear D gene. Germline lookup yields CDR1 LGHDT and CDR2 YNNKEL (reference sequence). This CDR3 is 13 amino acids long. Trimming removed 1 base from V and 7 bases from J, with 10 bases in between.

In the case of this clone: The sample carries other DNA sequences with the same CDR3. The rearrangement joins TRBV19 to TRBJ1-2; 9 bases are a match to TRBD1. With 3 bases clipped from V and 2 bases from J, the junction kept 4 bases outside the gene matches. CDR3 length: 15 amino acids. CDR1 is LNHDA, CDR2 SQIVND, per germline (reference sequence). The CDR3 region is CASSIGGQGNYGYTF. The CDR3 DNA is TGTGCCAGTAGTATCGGAGGACAGGGGAACTATGGCTACACCTTC.

The chain uses TRBV5-5 and TRBJ1-6, with a weak D call TRBD1 (5 bases). The CDR3 length is 16 residues. Germline V gene sequence: CDR1 SGHKS, CDR2 YYEKEE (reference sequence). V lost 4 bases to trimming and J lost 0 bases, with 11 bases between them. In nucleotides, the CDR3 is TGTGCCAGCAGCCTACAGGCGAGCTCCTATAATTCACCCCTCCACTTT. As protein: CASSLQASSYNSPLHF.